Here is one T cell receptor (beta chain) with its context. The sample comes from a study of control samples from healthy donors and cancer patients. V dropped 7 bases and J dropped 6 bases, with 21 bases sitting between them. The CDR3 loop spans 14 amino acids. Germline V lookup: CDR1 SQVTM, CDR2 ANQGSEA. TCRdb's copy holds only in-frame clones and misses some; the assay was immunoSEQ multiplex PCR. This sample has some 100,000 clones, with 80% to 95% found just once. V usage is TRBV29-1 and J usage is TRBJ1-1; D is unclear. Specimen: blood. The clonotype comes from a man aged 18 to 30 in good health. CDR3: CSAAPGFQSAEAFF. CDR3 bases: TGCAGCGCGGCCCCGGGGTTCCAAAGCGCTGAAGCTTTCTTT.